This entry lists 11 T cell receptor beta chains sequenced from one sample in a study of cytomegalovirus exposure and HLA in healthy donors. A multiplex PCR was run with 60 Vbeta primers and 13 Jbeta primers. Profiled with immunoSEQ multiplex PCR; TCRdb holds only in-frame clones, not every one. The table records over 150,000 clones, 70% to 80% of them present only once. Sequenced sample: PBMCs. Receptor source: a woman aged 55-69 years in good health and CMV-seropositive.

This chain links TRBV6-5 with TRBJ1-4, with D uncertain. V dropped 5 bases and J dropped 5 bases, with 9 bases sitting between them. The germline gives CDR1 MNHEY, CDR2 SVGAGI. The CDR3 runs to 13 residues. This CDR3 is CASSRRENEKLFF. The DNA of the CDR3 is TGTGCCAGCAGTAGAAGGGAGAATGAAAAACTGTTTTTT.

This clone occurred once. The chain combines TRBV9 with TRBJ2-3; no definite D call. The V gene lost 3 bases and the J gene lost 8 bases, with 4 bases spanning the gap. Germline loops: CDR1 SGDLS, CDR2 YYNGEE. This CDR3 has 10 residues. CDR3 DNA sequence: TGTGCCAGCAGCGGCGTTACGCAGTATTTT. It is translated as CASSGVTQYF.

The chain has TRBV5-4 and TRBJ2-7; 7 nucleotides match TRBD2. V lost 0 bases and J lost 3; bases outside the gene matches: 3. Germline V gene sequence: CDR1 SGHNT, CDR2 YYREEE (reference sequence). This CDR3 has 14 amino acids. CDR3 loop: CASSLELASYEQYF. The CDR3 DNA is TGTGCCAGCAGCTTGGAACTAGCGAGCTACGAGCAGTACTTC.

This clone was observed a handful of times. This chain uses TRBV30 with TRBJ2-4, with 8 bases matching TRBD1. This CDR3 is built from 13 residues. Germline CDR1 reads GTSNPN; CDR2 reads SVGIG (reference sequence). V lost 5 bases to trimming and J lost 7 bases; unmatched junction nucleotides: 7. The CDR3 DNA reads as TGTGCCTGGGCCCCGGACAGGGCGAACATTCAGTACTTC. Translating it yields CAWAPDRANIQYF.

The chain employs TRBV2 and TRBJ2-7; weak D call: TRBD1 (6 bases). Between the trimmed V and J ends, which lost 9 bases and 3 bases, there was a span of 18 bases. There are 14 residues in the CDR3. The V gene's germline CDR1 is SNHLY and CDR2 FYNNEI. The CDR3 DNA is TGTGCCAGACGAACTCCGGGACAAAACTACGAGCAGTACTTC. This codes for CARRTPGQNYEQYF.

The rearrangement joins TRBV28 to TRBJ2-7; 13 bases map to TRBD2. The CDR3 spans 15 residues. Per the germline V gene, CDR1 is MDHEN and CDR2 is SYDVKM. J gave up 6 bases and V 6 bases, and 8 bases lay outside the gene matches. The CDR3 sequence is CASSTRLAGGGEQYF. CDR3 nucleotides: TGTGCCAGCAGCACCCGACTAGCGGGAGGTGGCGAGCAGTACTTC. Supplemented by reference TRBV28 and TRBJ2-7, the full variable domain reads DVKVTQSSRYLVKRTGEKVFLECVQDMDHENMFWYRQDPGLGLRLIYFSYDVKMKEKGDIPEGYSVSREKKERFSLILESASTNQTSMYLCASSTRLAGGGEQYFGPGTRLTVT.

The sample holds a few counts of this clone. CDR3 nucleotide sequence: TGTGCCACCTTCCCCGCGGGCGGGGGGCTTTACAATCAGCCCCAGCATTTT. Its protein is CATFPAGGGLYNQPQHF. This sequence joins TRBV28 and TRBJ1-5, with D perhaps matching TRBD1 (6 bases). The germline gives CDR1 MDHEN, CDR2 SYDVKM. The V gene lost 10 bases and the J gene lost 3 bases, with 25 bases spanning the gap. This CDR3 contains 17 residues. The full variable domain, with the rest looked up from reference TRBV28 and TRBJ1-5, is DVKVTQSSRYLVKRTGEKVFLECVQDMDHENMFWYRQDPGLGLRLIYFSYDVKMKEKGDIPEGYSVSREKKERFSLILESASTNQTSMYLCATFPAGGGLYNQPQHFGDGTRLSIL.

In its sample, this clone was seen once. The chain carries TRBV19 and TRBJ1-5; D is unresolved. The CDR3 is made up of 15 amino acids. V gave up 3 bases and J gave up 6 bases, with 15 bases separating them. Germline lookup yields CDR1 LNHDA and CDR2 SQIVND (reference sequence). DNA for the CDR3: TGTGCCAGTAGTATTAACGGTCCGGCGGTTCAGCCCCAGCATTTT. Protein: CASSINGPAVQPQHF.

For this clone: Additional DNA sequences in this sample encode the identical CDR3. V and J are TRBV6-5 and TRBJ2-3, with D perhaps TRBD2 (6 bases). The CDR3 spans 13 residues. Germline V gene lookup returns CDR1 MNHEY and CDR2 SVGAGI. V lost 7 bases to trimming and J lost 3 bases, with 11 bases between them. CDR3 region: CASMGGATDTQYF. In nucleotides, the CDR3 is TGTGCCAGCATGGGGGGTGCGACAGATACGCAGTATTTT.

The V and J genes are TRBV4-2 and TRBJ1-4; a possible D gene is TRBD1 (5 bases). V lost 0 bases and J lost 8, with 13 bases in between. Germline V gives CDR1 LGHNA, CDR2 YNFKEQ. This CDR3 comprises 15 residues. The CDR3 DNA is TGTGCCAGCAGCCAAGATGGCCAGGGCCCAGAAAAACTGTTTTTT. Translating it yields CASSQDGQGPEKLFF.

The chain uses TRBV2 and TRBJ2-7; TRBD1 matches 7 bases. Germline CDR1 reads SNHLY; CDR2 reads FYNNEI. Unmatched junction bases numbered 8, after V lost 8 bases and J lost 4 bases. The CDR3 contains 13 residues. The CDR3 nucleotides read TGTGCCAGCTTGGACAGGATGACTTACGAGCAGTACTTC. Protein: CASLDRMTYEQYF.